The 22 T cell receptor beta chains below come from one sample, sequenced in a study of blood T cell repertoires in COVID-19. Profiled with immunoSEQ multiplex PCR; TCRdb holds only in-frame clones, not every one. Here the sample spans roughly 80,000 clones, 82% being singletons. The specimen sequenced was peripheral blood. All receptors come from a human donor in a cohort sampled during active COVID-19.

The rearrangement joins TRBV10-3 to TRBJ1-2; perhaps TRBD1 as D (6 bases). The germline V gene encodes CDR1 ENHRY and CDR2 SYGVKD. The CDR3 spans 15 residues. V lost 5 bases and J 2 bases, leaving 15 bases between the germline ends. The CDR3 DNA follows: TGTGCCATCAGTTCGAGTCAGGGGATGAACTATGGCTACACCTTC. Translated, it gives CAISSSQGMNYGYTF.

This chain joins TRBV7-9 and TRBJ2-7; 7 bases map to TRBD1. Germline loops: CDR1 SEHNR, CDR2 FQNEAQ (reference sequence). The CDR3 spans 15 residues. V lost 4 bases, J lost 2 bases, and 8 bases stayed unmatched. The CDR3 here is CASSSYRGPTYEQYF. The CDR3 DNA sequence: TGTGCCAGCAGCTCTTACAGGGGCCCCACCTACGAGCAGTACTTC.

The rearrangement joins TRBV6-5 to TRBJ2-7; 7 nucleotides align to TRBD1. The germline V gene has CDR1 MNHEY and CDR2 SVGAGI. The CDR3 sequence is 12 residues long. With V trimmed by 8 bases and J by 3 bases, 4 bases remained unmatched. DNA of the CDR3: TGTGCCAGCTCGGGACAGAACTACGAGCAGTACTTC. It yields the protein CASSGQNYEQYF.

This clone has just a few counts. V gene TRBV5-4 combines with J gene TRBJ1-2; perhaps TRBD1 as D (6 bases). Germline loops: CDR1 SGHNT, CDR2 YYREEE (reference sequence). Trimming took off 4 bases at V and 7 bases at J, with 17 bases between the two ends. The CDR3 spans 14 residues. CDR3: CASSRTGLGGGYTF. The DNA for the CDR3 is TGTGCCAGCAGCCGCACAGGGTTGGGTGGTGGCTACACCTTC.

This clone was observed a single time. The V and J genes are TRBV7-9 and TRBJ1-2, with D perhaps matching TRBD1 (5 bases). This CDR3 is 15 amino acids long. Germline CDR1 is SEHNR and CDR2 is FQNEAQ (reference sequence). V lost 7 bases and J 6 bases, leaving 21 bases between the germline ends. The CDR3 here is CASTNRNFGPNGYTF. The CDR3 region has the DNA TGTGCCAGCACCAACAGGAACTTCGGCCCGAATGGCTACACCTTC.

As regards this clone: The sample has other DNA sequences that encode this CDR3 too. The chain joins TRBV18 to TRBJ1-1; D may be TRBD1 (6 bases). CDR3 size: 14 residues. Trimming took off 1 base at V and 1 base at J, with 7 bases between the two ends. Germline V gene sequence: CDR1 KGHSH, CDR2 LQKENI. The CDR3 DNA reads TGTGCCAGCTCACCACTGGGACAGAACACTGAAGCTTTCTTT. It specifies CASSPLGQNTEAFF.

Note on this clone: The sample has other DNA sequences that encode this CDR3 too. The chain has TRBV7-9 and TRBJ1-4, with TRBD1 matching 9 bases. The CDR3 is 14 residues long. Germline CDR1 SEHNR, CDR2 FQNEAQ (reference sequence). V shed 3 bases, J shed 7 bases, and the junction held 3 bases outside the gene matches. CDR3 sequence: CASSLGQGSEKLFF. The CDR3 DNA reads TGTGCCAGCAGCTTGGGACAGGGAAGTGAAAAACTGTTTTTT.

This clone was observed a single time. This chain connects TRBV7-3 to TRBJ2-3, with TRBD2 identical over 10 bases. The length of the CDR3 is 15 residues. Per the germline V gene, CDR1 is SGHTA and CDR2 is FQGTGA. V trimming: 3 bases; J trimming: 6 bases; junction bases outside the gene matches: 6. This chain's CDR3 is CASSLERGGRDTQYF. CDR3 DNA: TGTGCCAGCAGCTTGGAGCGGGGGGGAAGGGATACGCAGTATTTT. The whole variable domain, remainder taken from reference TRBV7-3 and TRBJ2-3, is GAGVSQTPSNKVTEKGKYVELRCDPISGHTALYWYRQSLGQGPEFLIYFQGTGAADDSGLPNDRFFAVRPEGSVSTLKIQRTERGDSAVYLCASSLERGGRDTQYFGPGTRLTVL.

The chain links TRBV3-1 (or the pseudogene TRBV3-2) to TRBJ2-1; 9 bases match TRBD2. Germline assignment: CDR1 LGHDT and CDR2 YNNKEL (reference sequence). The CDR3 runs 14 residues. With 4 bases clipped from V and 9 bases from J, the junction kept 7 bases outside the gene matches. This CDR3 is CASSRLAGAGEQFF. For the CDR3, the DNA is TGTGCCAGCAGCCGATTAGCGGGGGCGGGTGAGCAGTTCTTC.

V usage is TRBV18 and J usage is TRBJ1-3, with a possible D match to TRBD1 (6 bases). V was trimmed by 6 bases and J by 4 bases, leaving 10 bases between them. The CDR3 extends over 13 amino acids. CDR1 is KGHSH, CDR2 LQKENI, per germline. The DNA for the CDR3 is TGTGCCAGCTCGACAGGACAGGGAAACACCATATATTTT. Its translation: CASSTGQGNTIYF.

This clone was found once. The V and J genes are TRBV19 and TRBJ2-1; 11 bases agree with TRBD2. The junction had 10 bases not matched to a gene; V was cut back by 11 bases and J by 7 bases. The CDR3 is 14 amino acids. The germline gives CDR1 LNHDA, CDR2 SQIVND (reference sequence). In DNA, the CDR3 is TGTGCCTCGAGCGGGCTAGCGGGGGGTAATGAGCAGTTCTTC. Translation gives CASSGLAGGNEQFF.

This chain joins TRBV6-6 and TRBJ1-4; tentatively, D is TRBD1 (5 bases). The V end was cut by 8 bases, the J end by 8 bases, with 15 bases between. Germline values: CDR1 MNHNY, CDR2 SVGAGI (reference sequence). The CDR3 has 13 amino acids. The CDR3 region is CASEGLGGEKLFF. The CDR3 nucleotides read TGTGCCAGCGAGGGGCTCGGGGGGGAAAAACTGTTTTTT.

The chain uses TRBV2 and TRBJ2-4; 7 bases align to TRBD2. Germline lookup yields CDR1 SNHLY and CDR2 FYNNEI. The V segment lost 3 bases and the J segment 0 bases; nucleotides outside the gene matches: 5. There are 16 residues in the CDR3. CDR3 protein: CASSEVLAVAKNIQYF. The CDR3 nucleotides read TGTGCCAGCAGTGAGGTCCTAGCGGTAGCCAAAAACATTCAGTACTTC. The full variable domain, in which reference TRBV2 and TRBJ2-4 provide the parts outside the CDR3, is EPEVTQTPSHQVTQMGQEVILRCVPISNHLYFYWYRQILGQKVEFLVSFYNNEISEKSEIFDDQFSVERPDGSNFTLKIRSTKLEDSAMYFCASSEVLAVAKNIQYFGAGTRLSVL.

The CDR3 coding sequence is TGTGCCAGCAGCGTTGCGGGGGGAGGAACTGAAGCTTTCTTT. Translated: CASSVAGGGTEAFF. This chain joins TRBV9 and TRBJ1-1; TRBD1 is a possible D gene (5 bases). This CDR3 contains 14 residues. V was cut by 2 bases and J by 5 bases, with 13 bases left in between. The germline gives CDR1 SGDLS, CDR2 YYNGEE. The full variable domain, rest sourced from reference TRBV9 and TRBJ1-1, is DSGVTQTPKHLITATGQRVTLRCSPRSGDLSVYWYQQSLDQGLQFLIQYYNGEERAKGNILERFSAQQFPDLHSELNLSSLELGDSALYFCASSVAGGGTEAFFGQGTRLTVV.

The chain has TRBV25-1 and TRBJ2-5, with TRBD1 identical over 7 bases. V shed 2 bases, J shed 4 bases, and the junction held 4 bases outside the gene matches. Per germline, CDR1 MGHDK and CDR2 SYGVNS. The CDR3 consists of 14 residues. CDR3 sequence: CASSESRDRETQYF. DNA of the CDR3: TGTGCCAGCAGTGAAAGCCGGGACAGAGAGACCCAGTACTTC.

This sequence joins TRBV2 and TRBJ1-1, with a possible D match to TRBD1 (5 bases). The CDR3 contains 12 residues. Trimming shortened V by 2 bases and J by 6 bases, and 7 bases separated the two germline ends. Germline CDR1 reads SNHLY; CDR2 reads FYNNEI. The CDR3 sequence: CASSEQGAEAFF. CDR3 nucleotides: TGTGCCAGCAGTGAACAGGGCGCTGAAGCTTTCTTT.

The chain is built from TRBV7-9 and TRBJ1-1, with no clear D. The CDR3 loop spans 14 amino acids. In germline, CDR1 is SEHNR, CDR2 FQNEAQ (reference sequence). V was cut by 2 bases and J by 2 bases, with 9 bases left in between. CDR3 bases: TGTGCCAGCAGCTTACAGCTAGGAAACACTGAAGCTTTCTTT. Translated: CASSLQLGNTEAFF.

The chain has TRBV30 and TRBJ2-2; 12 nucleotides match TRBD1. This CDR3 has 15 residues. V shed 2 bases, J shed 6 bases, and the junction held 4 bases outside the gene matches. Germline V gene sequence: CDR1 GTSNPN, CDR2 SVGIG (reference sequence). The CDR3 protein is CAWSLGQGASGELFF. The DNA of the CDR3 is TGTGCCTGGAGTTTGGGACAGGGGGCGTCCGGGGAGCTGTTTTTT. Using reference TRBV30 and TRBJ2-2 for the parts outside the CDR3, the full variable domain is SQTIHQWPATLVQPVGSPLSLECTVEGTSNPNLYWYRQAAGRGLQLLFYSVGIGQISSEVPQNLSASRPQDRQFILSSKKLLLSDSGFYLCAWSLGQGASGELFFGEGSRLTVL.

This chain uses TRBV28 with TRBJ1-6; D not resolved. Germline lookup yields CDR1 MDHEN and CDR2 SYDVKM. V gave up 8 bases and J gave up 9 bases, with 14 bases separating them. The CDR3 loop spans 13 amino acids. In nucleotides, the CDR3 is TGTGCCAGCGGGGAGGGAGGGATTTCACCCCTCCACTTT. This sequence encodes CASGEGGISPLHF.

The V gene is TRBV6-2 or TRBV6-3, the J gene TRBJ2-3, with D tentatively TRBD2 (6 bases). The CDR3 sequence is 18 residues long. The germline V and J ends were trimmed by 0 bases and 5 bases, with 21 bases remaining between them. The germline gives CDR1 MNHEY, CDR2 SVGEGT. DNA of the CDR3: TGTGCCAGCAGTTACTCGAGGGAGTGGCGGGGTGTAGGAGATACGCAGTATTTT. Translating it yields CASSYSREWRGVGDTQYF.

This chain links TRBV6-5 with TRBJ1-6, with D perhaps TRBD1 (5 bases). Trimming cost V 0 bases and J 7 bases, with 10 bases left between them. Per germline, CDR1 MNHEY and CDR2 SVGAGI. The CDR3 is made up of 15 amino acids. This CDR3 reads CASSYSGHSNSPLHF. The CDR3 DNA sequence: TGTGCCAGCAGTTACTCCGGACACAGCAATTCACCCCTCCACTTT.

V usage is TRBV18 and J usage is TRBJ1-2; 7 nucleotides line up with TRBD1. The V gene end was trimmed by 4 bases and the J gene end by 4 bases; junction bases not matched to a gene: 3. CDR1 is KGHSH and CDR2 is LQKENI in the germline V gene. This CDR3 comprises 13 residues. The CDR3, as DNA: TGTGCCAGCTCACAGGACAGGTCCTATGGCTACACCTTC. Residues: CASSQDRSYGYTF.